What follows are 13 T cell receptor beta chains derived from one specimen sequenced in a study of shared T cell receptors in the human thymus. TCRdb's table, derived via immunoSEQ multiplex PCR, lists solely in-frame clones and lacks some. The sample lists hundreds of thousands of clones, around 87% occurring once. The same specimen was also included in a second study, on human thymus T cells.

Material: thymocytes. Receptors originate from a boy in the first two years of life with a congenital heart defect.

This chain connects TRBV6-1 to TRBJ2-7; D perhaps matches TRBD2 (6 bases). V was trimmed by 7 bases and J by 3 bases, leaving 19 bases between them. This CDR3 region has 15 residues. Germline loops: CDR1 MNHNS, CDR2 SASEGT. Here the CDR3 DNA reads TGTGCCAGCAAGAAACATCAGAGCGGGCGCTACGAGCAGTACTTC. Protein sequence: CASKKHQSGRYEQYF.

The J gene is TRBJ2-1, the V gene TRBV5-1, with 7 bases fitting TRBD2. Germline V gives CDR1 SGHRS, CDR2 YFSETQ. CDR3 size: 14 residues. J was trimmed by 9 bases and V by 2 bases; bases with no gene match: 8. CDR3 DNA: TGCGCCAGCAGCTTAAGGAGGGAGGGTGGTGAGCAGTTCTTC. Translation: CASSLRREGGEQFF.

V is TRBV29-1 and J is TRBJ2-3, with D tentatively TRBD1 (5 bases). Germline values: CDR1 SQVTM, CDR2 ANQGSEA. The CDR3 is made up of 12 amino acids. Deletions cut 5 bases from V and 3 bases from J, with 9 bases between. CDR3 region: CSVRGSTDTQYF. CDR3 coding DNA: TGCAGCGTTAGGGGCTCTACAGATACGCAGTATTTT.

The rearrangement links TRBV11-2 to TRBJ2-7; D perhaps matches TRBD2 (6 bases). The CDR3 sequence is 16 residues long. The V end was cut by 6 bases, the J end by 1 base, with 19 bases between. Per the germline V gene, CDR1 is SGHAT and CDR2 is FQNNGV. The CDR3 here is CASSHWAAGKSYEQYF. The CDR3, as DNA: TGTGCCAGCAGTCATTGGGCAGCGGGCAAGTCCTACGAGCAGTACTTC.

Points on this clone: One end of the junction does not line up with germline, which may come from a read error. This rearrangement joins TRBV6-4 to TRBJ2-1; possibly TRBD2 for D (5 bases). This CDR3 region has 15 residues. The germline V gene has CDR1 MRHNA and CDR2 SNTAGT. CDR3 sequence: CASPPGGRAANQQFF. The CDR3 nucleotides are TGTGCCAGCCCTCCCGGAGGAAGGGCGGCCAATCAGCAGTTCTTC.

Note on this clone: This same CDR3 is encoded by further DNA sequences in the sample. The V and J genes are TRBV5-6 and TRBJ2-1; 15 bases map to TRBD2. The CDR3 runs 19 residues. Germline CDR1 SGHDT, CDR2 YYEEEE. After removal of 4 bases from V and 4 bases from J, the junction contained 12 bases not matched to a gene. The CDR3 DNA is TGTGCCAGCAGCCCCGCTCCGGAAGGGACTAGCGGGAGGTACAATGAGCAGTTCTTC. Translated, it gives CASSPAPEGTSGRYNEQFF. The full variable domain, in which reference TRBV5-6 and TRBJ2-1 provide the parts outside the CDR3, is DAGVTQSPTHLIKTRGQQVTLRCSPKSGHDTVSWYQQALGQGPQFIFQYYEEEERQRGNFPDRFSGHQFPNYSSELNVNALLLGDSALYLCASSPAPEGTSGRYNEQFFGPGTRLTVL.

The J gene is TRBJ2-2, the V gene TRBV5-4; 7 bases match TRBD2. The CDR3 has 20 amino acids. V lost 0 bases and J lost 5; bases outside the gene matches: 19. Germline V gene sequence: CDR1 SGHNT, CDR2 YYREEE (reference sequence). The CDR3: CASSLGRDYQRGPPTGELFF. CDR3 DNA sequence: TGTGCCAGCAGCTTGGGGAGGGACTACCAGCGTGGACCCCCAACCGGGGAGCTGTTTTTT.

The CDR3 DNA reads as TGTGCCAGCAGCTTAAGTCCCAGGTACAATGAGCAGTTCTTC. Protein sequence: CASSLSPRYNEQFF. The chain links TRBV7-2 to TRBJ2-1; D uncertain. Germline assignment: CDR1 SGHTA and CDR2 FQGNSA. V was cut by 2 bases and J by 4 bases, with 9 bases left in between. The CDR3 extends over 14 amino acids. The complete variable domain, with remaining parts taken from reference TRBV7-2 and TRBJ2-1, reads GAGVSQSPSNKVTEKGKDVELRCDPISGHTALYWYRQSLGQGLEFLIYFQGNSAPDKSGLPSDRFSAERTGGSVSTLTIQRTQQEDSAVYLCASSLSPRYNEQFFGPGTRLTVL.

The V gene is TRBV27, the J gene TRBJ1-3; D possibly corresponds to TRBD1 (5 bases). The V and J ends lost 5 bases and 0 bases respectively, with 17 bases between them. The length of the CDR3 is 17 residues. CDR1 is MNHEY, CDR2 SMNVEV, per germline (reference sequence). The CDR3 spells CASSHGGGVASGNTIYF. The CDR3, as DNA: TGTGCCAGCAGTCACGGGGGAGGGGTCGCCTCTGGAAACACCATATATTTT.

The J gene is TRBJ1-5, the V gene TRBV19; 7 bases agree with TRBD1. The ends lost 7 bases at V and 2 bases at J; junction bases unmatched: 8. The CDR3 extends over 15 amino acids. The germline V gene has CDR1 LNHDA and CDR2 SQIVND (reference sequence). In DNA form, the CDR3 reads TGTGCCAGTACCTCACTTGGACAGGGCAATCAGCCCCAGCATTTT. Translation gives CASTSLGQGNQPQHF.

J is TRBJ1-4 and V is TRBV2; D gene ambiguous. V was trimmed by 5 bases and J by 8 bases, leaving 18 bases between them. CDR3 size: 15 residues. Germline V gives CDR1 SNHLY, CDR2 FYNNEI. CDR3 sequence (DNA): TGTGCCAGCAGTTACCGGTTCCCACGAGAAGAAAAACTGTTTTTT. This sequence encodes CASSYRFPREEKLFF.

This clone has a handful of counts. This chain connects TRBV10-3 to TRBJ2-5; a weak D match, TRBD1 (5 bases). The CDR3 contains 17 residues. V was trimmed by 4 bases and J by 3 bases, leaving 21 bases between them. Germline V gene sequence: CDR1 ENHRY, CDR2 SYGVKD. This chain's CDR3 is CAISALLWGTPKETQYF. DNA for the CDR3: TGTGCCATCAGTGCTCTGTTATGGGGCACACCGAAAGAGACCCAGTACTTC.

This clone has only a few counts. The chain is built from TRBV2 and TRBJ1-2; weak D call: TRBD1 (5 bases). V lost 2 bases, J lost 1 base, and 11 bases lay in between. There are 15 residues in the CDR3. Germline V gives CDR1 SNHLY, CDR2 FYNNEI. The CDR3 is CASSERQGFNYGYTF. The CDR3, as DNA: TGTGCCAGCAGTGAAAGGCAGGGTTTTAACTATGGCTACACCTTC.